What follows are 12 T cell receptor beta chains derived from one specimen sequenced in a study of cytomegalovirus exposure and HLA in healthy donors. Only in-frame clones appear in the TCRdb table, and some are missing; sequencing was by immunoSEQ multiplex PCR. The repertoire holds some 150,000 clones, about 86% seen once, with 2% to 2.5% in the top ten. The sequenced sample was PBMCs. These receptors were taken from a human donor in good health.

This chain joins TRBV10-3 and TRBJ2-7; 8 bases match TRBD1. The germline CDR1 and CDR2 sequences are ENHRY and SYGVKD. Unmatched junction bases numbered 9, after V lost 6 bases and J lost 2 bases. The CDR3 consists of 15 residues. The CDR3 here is CAISLDRGSPYEQYF. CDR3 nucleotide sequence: TGTGCCATCAGCCTCGACAGGGGTAGCCCCTACGAGCAGTACTTC.

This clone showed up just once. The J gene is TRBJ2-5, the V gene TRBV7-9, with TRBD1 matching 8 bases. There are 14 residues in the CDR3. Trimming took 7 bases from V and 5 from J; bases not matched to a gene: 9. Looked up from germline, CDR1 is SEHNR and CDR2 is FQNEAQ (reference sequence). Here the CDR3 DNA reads TGTGCCAGCATGGGTCAGGGGGCTTTCGAGACCCAGTACTTC. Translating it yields CASMGQGAFETQYF.

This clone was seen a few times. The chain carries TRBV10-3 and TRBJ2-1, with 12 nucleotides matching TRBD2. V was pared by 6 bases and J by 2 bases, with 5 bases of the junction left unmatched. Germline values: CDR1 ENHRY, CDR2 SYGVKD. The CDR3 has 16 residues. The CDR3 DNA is TGTGCCATCAGCTTCAGGACTAGCGGGACCTACAATGAGCAGTTCTTC. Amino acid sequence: CAISFRTSGTYNEQFF.

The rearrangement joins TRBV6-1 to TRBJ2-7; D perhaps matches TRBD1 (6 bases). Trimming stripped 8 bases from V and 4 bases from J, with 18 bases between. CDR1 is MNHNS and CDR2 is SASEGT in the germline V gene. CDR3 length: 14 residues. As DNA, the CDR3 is TGTGCCAGCCCGGGGACACGCGAGACGTACGAGCAGTACTTC. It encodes CASPGTRETYEQYF.

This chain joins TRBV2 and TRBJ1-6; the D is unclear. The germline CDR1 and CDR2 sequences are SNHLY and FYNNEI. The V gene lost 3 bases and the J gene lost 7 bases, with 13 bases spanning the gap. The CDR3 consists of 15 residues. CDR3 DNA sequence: TGTGCCAGCAGTGAGACTCCTAAGGCCAATTCACCCCTCCACTTT. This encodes CASSETPKANSPLHF.

The chain's CDR3 is CASSFGQTAYTIYF. As DNA, the CDR3 is TGTGCCAGCAGTTTCGGACAGACTGCCTACACCATATATTTT. V and J are TRBV28 and TRBJ1-3; maybe TRBD1 (6 bases). Germline lookup yields CDR1 MDHEN and CDR2 SYDVKM. The CDR3 sequence is 14 residues long. The V end lost 3 bases, the J end lost 8 bases, and 14 bases lay between the germline ends.

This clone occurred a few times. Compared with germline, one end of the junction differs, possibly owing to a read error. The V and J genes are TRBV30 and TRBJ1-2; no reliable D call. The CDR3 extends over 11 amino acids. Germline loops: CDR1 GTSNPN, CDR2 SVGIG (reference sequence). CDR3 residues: CAWNLEVALDF. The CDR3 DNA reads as TGTGCCTGGAATCTGGAGGTGGCTCTCGACTTC.

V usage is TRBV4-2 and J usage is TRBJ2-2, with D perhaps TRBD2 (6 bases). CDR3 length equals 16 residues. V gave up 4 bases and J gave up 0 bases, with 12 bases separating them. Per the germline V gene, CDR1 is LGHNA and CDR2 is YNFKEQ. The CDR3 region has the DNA TGTGCCAGCAGCCGAGGGACTTCTGCGAACACCGGGGAGCTGTTTTTT. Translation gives CASSRGTSANTGELFF.

The CDR3 loop reads CASSLAGGYGYTF. The CDR3, as DNA: TGTGCCAGCAGCTTGGCAGGGGGCTATGGCTACACCTTC. This chain links TRBV5-4 with TRBJ1-2; 7 bases agree with TRBD1. J was trimmed by 4 bases and V by 0 bases; bases with no gene match: 0. CDR1 and CDR2 from the germline V gene are SGHNT and YYREEE (reference sequence). This CDR3 comprises 13 residues. Full variable domain (rest looked up from reference TRBV5-4 and TRBJ1-2): ETGVTQSPTHLIKTRGQQVTLRCSSQSGHNTVSWYQQALGQGPQFIFQYYREEENGRGNFPPRFSGLQFPNYSSELNVNALELDDSALYLCASSLAGGYGYTFGSGTRLTVV.

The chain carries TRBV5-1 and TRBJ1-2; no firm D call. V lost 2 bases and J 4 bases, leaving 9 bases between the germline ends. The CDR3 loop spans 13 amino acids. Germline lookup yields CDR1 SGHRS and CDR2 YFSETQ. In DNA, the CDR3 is TGCGCCAGCAGCTTTGGTTCGGGCTATGGCTACACCTTC. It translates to CASSFGSGYGYTF. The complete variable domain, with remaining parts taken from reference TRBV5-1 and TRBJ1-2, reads KAGVTQTPRYLIKTRGQQVTLSCSPISGHRSVSWYQQTPGQGLQFLFEYFSETQRNKGNFPGRFSGRQFSNSRSEMNVSTLELGDSALYLCASSFGSGYGYTFGSGTRLTVV.

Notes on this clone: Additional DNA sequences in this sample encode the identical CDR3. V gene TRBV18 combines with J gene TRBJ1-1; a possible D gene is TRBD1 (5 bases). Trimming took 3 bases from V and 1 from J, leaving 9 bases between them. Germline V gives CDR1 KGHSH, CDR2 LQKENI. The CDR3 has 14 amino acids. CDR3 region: CASSPQGQNTEAFF. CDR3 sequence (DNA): TGTGCCAGCTCACCGCAGGGTCAGAACACTGAAGCTTTCTTT.

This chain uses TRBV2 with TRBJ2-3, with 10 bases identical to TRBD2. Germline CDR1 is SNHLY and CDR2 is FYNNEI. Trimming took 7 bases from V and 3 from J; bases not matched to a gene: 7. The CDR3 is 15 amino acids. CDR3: CASITSGIITDTQYF. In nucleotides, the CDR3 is TGTGCCAGCATAACTAGCGGGATTATAACAGATACGCAGTATTTT.